The T cell receptor beta chain under discussion was sequenced for a study of cytomegalovirus exposure and HLA in healthy donors. Whole-study findings and limits: Most of the CMV-associated TCR beta chains (in a later analysis) appeared to be HLA-restricted.

A multiplex PCR was run with 60 Vbeta primers and 13 Jbeta primers. Clones were sequenced by immunoSEQ multiplex PCR, and TCRdb holds only the in-frame ones, with some missing. The sample holds about 150,000 clones, around two thirds seen once. Only one count was recorded for this clone. Its target is not known. The germline gives CDR1 SGHRS, CDR2 YFSETQ. The trim removed 4 bases at V and 0 bases at J, leaving 6 bases unmatched. CDR3 length: 16 residues. The sequenced sample consisted of PBMCs. V usage is TRBV5-1 and J usage is TRBJ2-7; the match to TRBD1 covers 11 bases. The receptor's source is a male donor in good health and CMV-seronegative. CDR3 bases: TGCGCCAGCAGCCTGGGGACAGGGGGGAGCTCCTACGAGCAGTACTTC. It codes for CASSLGTGGSSYEQYF.